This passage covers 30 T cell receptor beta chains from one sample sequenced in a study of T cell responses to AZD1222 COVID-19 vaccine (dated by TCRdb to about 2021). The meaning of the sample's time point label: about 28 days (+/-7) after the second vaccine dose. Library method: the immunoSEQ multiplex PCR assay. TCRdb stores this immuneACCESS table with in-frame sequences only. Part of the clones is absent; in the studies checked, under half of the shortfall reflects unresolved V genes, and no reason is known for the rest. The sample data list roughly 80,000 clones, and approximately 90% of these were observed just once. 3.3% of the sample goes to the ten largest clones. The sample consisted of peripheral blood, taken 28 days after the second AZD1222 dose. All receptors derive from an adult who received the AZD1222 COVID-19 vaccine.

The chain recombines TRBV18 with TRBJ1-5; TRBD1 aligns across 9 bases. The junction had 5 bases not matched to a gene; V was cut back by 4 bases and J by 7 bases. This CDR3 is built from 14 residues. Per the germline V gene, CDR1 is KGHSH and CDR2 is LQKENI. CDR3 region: CASSQQGAGQPQHF. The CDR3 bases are TGTGCCAGCTCACAACAGGGGGCCGGGCAGCCCCAGCATTTT.

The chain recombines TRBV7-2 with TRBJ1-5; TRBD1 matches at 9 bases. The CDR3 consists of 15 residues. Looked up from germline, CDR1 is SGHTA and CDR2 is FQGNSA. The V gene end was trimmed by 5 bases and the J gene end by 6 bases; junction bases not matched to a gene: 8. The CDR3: CASSIQGAEGQPQHF. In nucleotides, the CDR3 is TGTGCCAGCAGCATACAGGGGGCTGAGGGTCAGCCCCAGCATTTT.

This CDR3 reads CASSYRTGAYEQYF. The CDR3 DNA is TGTGCCAGCAGCTACCGGACAGGGGCCTACGAGCAGTACTTC. The chain links TRBV5-4 to TRBJ2-7; TRBD1 agrees at 9 bases. CDR3 length equals 14 residues. With V trimmed by 3 bases and J by 2 bases, 3 bases remained unmatched. Germline assignment: CDR1 SGHNT and CDR2 YYREEE (reference sequence).

CDR3 protein: CASSLLAGGYNEQFF. The CDR3, as DNA: TGCGCCAGCAGCTTGCTAGCGGGGGGTTACAATGAGCAGTTCTTC. This chain connects TRBV5-1 to TRBJ2-1; TRBD2 matches 11 bases. CDR3 length equals 15 residues. V trimming: 1 base; J trimming: 4 bases; junction bases outside the gene matches: 1. CDR1 is SGHRS, CDR2 YFSETQ, per germline. Filled out from reference TRBV5-1 and TRBJ2-1, the complete variable domain reads KAGVTQTPRYLIKTRGQQVTLSCSPISGHRSVSWYQQTPGQGLQFLFEYFSETQRNKGNFPGRFSGRQFSNSRSEMNVSTLELGDSALYLCASSLLAGGYNEQFFGPGTRLTVL.

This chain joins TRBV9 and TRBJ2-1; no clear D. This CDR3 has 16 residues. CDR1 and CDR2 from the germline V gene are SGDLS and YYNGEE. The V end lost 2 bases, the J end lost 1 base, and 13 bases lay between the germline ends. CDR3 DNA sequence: TGTGCCAGCAGCGTTAACGCGGTCGATTCCTACAATGAGCAGTTCTTC. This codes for CASSVNAVDSYNEQFF.

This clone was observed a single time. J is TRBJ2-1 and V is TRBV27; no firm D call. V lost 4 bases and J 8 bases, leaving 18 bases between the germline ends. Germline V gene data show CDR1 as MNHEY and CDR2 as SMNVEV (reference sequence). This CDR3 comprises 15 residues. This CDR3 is CASSSPTASPHEQFF. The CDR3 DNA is TGTGCCAGCAGTTCTCCCACAGCGTCACCCCATGAGCAGTTCTTC.

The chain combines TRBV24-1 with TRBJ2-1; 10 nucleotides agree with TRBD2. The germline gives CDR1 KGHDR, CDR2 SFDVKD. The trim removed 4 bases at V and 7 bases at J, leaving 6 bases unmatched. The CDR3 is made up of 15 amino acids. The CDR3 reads CATSEVSGGRNEQFF. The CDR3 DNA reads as TGTGCCACCAGTGAAGTTAGCGGGGGGCGGAATGAGCAGTTCTTC.

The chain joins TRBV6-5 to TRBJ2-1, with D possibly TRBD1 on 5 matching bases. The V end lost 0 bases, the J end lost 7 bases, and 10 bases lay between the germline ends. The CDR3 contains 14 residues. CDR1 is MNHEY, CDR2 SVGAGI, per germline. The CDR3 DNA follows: TGTGCCAGCAGTTACTCGGGGCTATTGAATGAGCAGTTCTTC. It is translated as CASSYSGLLNEQFF.

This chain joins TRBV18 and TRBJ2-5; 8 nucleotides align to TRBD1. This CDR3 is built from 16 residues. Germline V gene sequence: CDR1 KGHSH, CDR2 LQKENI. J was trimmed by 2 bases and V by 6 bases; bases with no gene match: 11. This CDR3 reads CASSIGRTGWQETQYF. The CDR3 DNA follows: TGTGCCAGCTCCATTGGCCGGACAGGGTGGCAAGAGACCCAGTACTTC.

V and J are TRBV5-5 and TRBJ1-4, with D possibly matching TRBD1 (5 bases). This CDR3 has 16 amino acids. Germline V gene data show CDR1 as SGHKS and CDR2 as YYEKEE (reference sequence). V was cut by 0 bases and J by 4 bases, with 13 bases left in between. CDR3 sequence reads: CASSLDSQGFNEKLFF. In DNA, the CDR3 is TGTGCCAGCAGCTTGGATTCTCAGGGCTTTAATGAAAAACTGTTTTTT.

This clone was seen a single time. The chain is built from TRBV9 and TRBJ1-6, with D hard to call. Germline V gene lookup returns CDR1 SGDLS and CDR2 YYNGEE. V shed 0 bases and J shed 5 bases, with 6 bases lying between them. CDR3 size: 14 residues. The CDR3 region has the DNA TGTGCCAGCAGCGTAGTTGGGGATAATTCACCCCTCCACTTT. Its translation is CASSVVGDNSPLHF.

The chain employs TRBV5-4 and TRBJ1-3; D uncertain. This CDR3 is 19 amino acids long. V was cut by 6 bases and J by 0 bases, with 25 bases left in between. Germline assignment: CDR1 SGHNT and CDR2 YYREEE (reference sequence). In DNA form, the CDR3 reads TGTGCCAGCACCGTCGGAGGAGGGAGTCTGCTCTACTCTGGAAACACCATATATTTT. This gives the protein CASTVGGGSLLYSGNTIYF. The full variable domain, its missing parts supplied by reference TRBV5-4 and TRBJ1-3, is ETGVTQSPTHLIKTRGQQVTLRCSSQSGHNTVSWYQQALGQGPQFIFQYYREEENGRGNFPPRFSGLQFPNYSSELNVNALELDDSALYLCASTVGGGSLLYSGNTIYFGEGSWLTVV.

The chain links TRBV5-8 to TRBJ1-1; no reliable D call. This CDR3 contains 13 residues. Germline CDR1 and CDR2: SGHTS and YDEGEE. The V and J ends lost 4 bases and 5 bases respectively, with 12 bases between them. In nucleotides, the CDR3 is TGTGCCAGCAGCCTTGCGGGTACAACTGAAGCTTTCTTT. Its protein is CASSLAGTTEAFF.

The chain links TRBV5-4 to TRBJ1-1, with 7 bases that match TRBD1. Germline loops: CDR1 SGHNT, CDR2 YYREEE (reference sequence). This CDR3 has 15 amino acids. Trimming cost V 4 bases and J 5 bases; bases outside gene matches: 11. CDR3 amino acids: CASSLGNRGRTEAFF. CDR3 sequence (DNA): TGTGCCAGCAGCCTGGGCAACAGGGGAAGAACTGAAGCTTTCTTT.

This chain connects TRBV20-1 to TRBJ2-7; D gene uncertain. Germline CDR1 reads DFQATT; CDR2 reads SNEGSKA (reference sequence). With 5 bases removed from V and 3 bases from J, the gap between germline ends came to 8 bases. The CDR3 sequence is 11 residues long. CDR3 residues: CSASADYEQYF. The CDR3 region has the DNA TGCAGTGCTTCCGCCGACTACGAGCAGTACTTC.

The DNA for the CDR3 is TGTGCCAGCAGTGATACAGGGAAGTATGGCTACACCTTC. The encoded protein is CASSDTGKYGYTF. V and J are TRBV6-1 and TRBJ1-2; D perhaps matches TRBD1 (6 bases). Trimming shortened V by 3 bases and J by 5 bases, and 10 bases separated the two germline ends. Germline assignment: CDR1 MNHNS and CDR2 SASEGT. The CDR3 runs 13 residues.

CDR3 nucleotide sequence: TGTGCCAGCAGCAAATCATGGACAGAAGACAATGAGCAGTTCTTC. This encodes CASSKSWTEDNEQFF. V is TRBV21-1 and J is TRBJ2-1; the D call TRBD1 from the table was never checked on the DNA. TRBV21-1 is an annotated pseudogene. The CDR3 contains 15 residues.

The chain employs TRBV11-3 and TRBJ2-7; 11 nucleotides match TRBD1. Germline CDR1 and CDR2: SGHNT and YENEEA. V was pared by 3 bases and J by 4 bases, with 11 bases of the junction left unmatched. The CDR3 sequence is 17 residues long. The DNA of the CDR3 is TGTGCCAGCAGCTTCCTACTCGGACAGGGGGCGAGGTACGAGCAGTACTTC. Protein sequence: CASSFLLGQGARYEQYF.

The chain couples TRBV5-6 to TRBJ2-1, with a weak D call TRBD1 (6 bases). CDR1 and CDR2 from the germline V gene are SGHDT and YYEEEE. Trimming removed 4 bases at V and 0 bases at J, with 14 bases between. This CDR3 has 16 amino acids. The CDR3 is CASSGIQGPSYNEQFF. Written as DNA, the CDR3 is TGTGCCAGCAGCGGAATACAGGGACCCTCCTACAATGAGCAGTTCTTC. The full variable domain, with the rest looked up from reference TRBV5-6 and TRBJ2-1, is DAGVTQSPTHLIKTRGQQVTLRCSPKSGHDTVSWYQQALGQGPQFIFQYYEEEERQRGNFPDRFSGHQFPNYSSELNVNALLLGDSALYLCASSGIQGPSYNEQFFGPGTRLTVL.

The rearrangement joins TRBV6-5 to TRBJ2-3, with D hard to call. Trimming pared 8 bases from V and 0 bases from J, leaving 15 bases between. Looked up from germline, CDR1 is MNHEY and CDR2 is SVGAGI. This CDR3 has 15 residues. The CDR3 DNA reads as TGTGCCAGCGAAAGTCGCACGTTCAGCACAGATACGCAGTATTTT. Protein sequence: CASESRTFSTDTQYF.

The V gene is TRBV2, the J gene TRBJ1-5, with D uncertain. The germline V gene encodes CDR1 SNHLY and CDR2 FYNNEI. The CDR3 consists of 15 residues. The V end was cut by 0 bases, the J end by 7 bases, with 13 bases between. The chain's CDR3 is CASSEALLGSQPQHF. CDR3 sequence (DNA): TGTGCCAGCAGTGAAGCGCTTTTGGGCAGCCAGCCCCAGCATTTT.

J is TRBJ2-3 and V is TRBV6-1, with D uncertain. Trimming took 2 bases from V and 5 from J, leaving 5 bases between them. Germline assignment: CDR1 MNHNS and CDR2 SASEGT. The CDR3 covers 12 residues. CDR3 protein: CASSEKVDTQYF. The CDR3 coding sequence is TGTGCCAGCAGTGAAAAGGTAGATACGCAGTATTTT.

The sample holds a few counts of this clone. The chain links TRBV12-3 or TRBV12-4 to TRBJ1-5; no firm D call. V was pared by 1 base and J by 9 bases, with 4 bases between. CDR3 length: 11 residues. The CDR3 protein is CASSLGLPQHF. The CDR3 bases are TGTGCCAGCAGTTTAGGACTGCCCCAGCATTTT.

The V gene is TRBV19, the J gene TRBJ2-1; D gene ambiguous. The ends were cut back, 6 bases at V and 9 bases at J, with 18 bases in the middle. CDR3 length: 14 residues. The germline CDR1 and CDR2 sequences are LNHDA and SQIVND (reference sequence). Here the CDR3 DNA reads TGTGCCAGTAGGTCCCGGACGGCTGTTGGTGAGCAGTTCTTC. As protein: CASRSRTAVGEQFF.

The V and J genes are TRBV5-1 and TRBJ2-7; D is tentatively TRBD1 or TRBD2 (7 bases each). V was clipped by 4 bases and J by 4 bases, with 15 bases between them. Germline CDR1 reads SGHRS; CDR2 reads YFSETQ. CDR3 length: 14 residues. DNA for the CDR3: TGCGCCAGCAGCCTCACAGGGGAGGGTTACGAGCAGTACTTC. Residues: CASSLTGEGYEQYF. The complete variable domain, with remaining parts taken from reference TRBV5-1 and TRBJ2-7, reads KAGVTQTPRYLIKTRGQQVTLSCSPISGHRSVSWYQQTPGQGLQFLFEYFSETQRNKGNFPGRFSGRQFSNSRSEMNVSTLELGDSALYLCASSLTGEGYEQYFGPGTRLTVT.

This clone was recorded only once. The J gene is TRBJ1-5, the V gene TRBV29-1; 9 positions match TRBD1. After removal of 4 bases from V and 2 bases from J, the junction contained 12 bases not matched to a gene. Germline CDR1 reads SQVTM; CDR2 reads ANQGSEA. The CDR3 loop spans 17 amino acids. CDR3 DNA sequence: TGCAGCGTTGTAGTTGGGACAGGGCTCTTTCGCAATCAGCCCCAGCATTTT. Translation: CSVVVGTGLFRNQPQHF.

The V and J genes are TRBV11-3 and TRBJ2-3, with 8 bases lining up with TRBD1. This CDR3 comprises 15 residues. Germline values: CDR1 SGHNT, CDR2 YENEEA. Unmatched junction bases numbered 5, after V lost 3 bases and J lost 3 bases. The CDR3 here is CASSFGQGGTDTQYF. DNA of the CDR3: TGTGCCAGCAGCTTTGGACAGGGTGGGACAGATACGCAGTATTTT.

Written as DNA, the CDR3 is TGTGCCAGCAGCTACGGTGGGCAGCGCTATGAAGCTTTCTTT. Protein: CASSYGGQRYEAFF. The rearrangement uses TRBV7-8 and TRBJ1-1; no definite D call. Germline V lookup: CDR1 SGHVS, CDR2 FQNEAQ. CDR3 length equals 14 residues. V lost 4 bases and J 7 bases, leaving 16 bases between the germline ends.

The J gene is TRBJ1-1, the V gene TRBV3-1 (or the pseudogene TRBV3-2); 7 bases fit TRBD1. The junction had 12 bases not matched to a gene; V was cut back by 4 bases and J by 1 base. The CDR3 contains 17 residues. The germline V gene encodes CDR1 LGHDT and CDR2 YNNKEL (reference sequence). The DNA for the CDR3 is TGTGCCAGCAGCCCCTACGCCAGGGGGTCGGGGAACACTGAAGCTTTCTTT. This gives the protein CASSPYARGSGNTEAFF.

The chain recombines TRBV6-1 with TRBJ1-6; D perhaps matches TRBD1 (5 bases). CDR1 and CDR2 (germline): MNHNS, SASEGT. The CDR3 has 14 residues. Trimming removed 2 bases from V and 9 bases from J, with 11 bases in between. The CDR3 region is CASSESGGRSPLHF. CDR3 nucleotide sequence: TGTGCCAGCAGTGAATCGGGGGGACGTTCACCCCTCCACTTT.